This entry lists 28 T cell receptor beta chains sequenced from one sample in a study of PD-1 blockade in classical Hodgkin lymphoma. Time point reported: newly diagnosed, previously untreated cHL patient sample. TCRdb keeps only in-frame clones here, not all; method: immunoSEQ multiplex PCR. The repertoire consists of tens of thousands of clones, with roughly 93% occurring once and the leading ten covering 4% to 6%. Material: peripheral blood mononuclear cells (PBMCs). Source of these receptors: a human donor with classical Hodgkin lymphoma.

The chain joins TRBV14 to TRBJ2-3; 7 positions match TRBD2. Trimming took 3 bases from V and 0 from J; bases not matched to a gene: 6. The germline gives CDR1 SGHDN, CDR2 FVKESK. This CDR3 region has 16 residues. CDR3 DNA sequence: TGTGCCAGCAGCCAGAAACTAGCGTCTAGCACAGATACGCAGTATTTT. Encoded protein: CASSQKLASSTDTQYF.

This sequence joins TRBV2 and TRBJ1-1; 9 bases match TRBD1. The CDR3 is 14 amino acids. Germline CDR1 is SNHLY and CDR2 is FYNNEI. V lost 8 bases, J lost 1 base, and 5 bases stayed unmatched. CDR3 residues: CASGKDRGNTEAFF. CDR3 DNA: TGTGCCAGCGGGAAGGACAGGGGGAACACTGAAGCTTTCTTT.

V gene TRBV5-1 combines with J gene TRBJ1-3; possibly TRBD1 for D (6 bases). Looked up from germline, CDR1 is SGHRS and CDR2 is YFSETQ. The CDR3 is 16 amino acids. V was clipped by 3 bases and J by 0 bases, with 13 bases between them. CDR3 loop: CASSYGTGTSGNTIYF. The CDR3 coding sequence is TGCGCCAGCAGCTATGGAACAGGGACCTCTGGAAACACCATATATTTT.

This chain connects TRBV6-6 to TRBJ1-2; D gene ambiguous. With 6 bases removed from V and 4 bases from J, the gap between germline ends came to 15 bases. CDR1 MNHNY and CDR2 SVGAGI come from the germline V gene (reference sequence). The CDR3 is made up of 14 amino acids. This CDR3 reads CASSSNTEIYGYTF. In nucleotides, the CDR3 is TGTGCCAGCAGCTCTAATACTGAGATCTATGGCTACACCTTC.

This chain connects TRBV19 to TRBJ1-1; D possibly corresponds to TRBD1 (5 bases). Deletions cut 5 bases from V and 9 bases from J, with 16 bases between. In germline, CDR1 is LNHDA, CDR2 SQIVND (reference sequence). The CDR3 covers 13 residues. The CDR3 bases are TGTGCCAGTAGTCCAGGGATCGGCCAACAAGCTTTCTTT. Translating it yields CASSPGIGQQAFF. The full variable domain, rest sourced from reference TRBV19 and TRBJ1-1, is DGGITQSPKYLFRKEGQNVTLSCEQNLNHDAMYWYRQDPGQGLRLIYYSQIVNDFQKGDIAEGYSVSREKKESFPLTVTSAQKNPTAFYLCASSPGIGQQAFFGQGTRLTVV.

The chain employs TRBV28 and TRBJ1-1; D call uncertain. Germline V gene data show CDR1 as MDHEN and CDR2 as SYDVKM. V was cut by 6 bases and J by 4 bases, with 9 bases left in between. The CDR3 sequence is 12 residues long. CDR3 residues: CASRAQATEAFF. Here the CDR3 DNA reads TGTGCCAGCAGGGCCCAAGCCACTGAAGCTTTCTTT.

The chain has TRBV27 and TRBJ2-5, with D perhaps matching TRBD1 (5 bases). The CDR3 sequence is 15 residues long. Trimming pared 0 bases from V and 4 bases from J, leaving 12 bases between. CDR1 and CDR2 from the germline V gene are MNHEY and SMNVEV (reference sequence). Here the CDR3 DNA reads TGTGCCAGCAGTTTATCAGGGCAGGGCTCAGAGACCCAGTACTTC. Its protein is CASSLSGQGSETQYF.

The chain is built from TRBV5-1 and TRBJ2-1; D is uncertain. This CDR3 spans 13 amino acids. Trimming took 2 bases from V and 2 from J, leaving 5 bases between them. Germline CDR1 reads SGHRS; CDR2 reads YFSETQ. CDR3 loop: CASSLGTYNEQFF. The CDR3 region has the DNA TGCGCCAGCAGCTTAGGAACCTACAATGAGCAGTTCTTC.

The chain joins TRBV9 to TRBJ2-7; perhaps TRBD1 as D (5 bases). The germline CDR1 and CDR2 sequences are SGDLS and YYNGEE. V shed 0 bases and J shed 4 bases, with 14 bases lying between them. The CDR3 extends over 15 amino acids. CDR3 sequence: CASSVVANGAYEQYV. The CDR3 DNA reads as TGTGCCAGCAGCGTAGTGGCGAATGGGGCATACGAGCAGTACGTC.

The genes are TRBV5-1 and TRBJ2-5, with no clear D. V lost 0 bases and J lost 2, with 5 bases in between. This CDR3 region has 13 residues. In germline, CDR1 is SGHRS, CDR2 YFSETQ. CDR3 DNA sequence: TGCGCCAGCAGCTTGGAAATTCAAGAGACCCAGTACTTC. Translated: CASSLEIQETQYF.

The chain carries TRBV4-1 and TRBJ1-1; D is ambiguous. In germline, CDR1 is MGHRA, CDR2 YSYEKL. This CDR3 spans 13 amino acids. V lost 1 base and J lost 8, with 11 bases in between. Here the CDR3 reads CASSQAASGEAFF. The CDR3 region has the DNA TGCGCCAGCAGCCAAGCCGCCTCCGGGGAAGCTTTCTTT.

The CDR3 DNA reads as TGTGCCAGCTCACCCTCCGGGGTGGCCTACGAGCAGTACTTC. Amino acids: CASSPSGVAYEQYF. The chain combines TRBV18 with TRBJ2-7; tentative D call: TRBD2 (5 bases). Germline V lookup: CDR1 KGHSH, CDR2 LQKENI. This CDR3 is 14 amino acids long. V was trimmed by 3 bases and J by 2 bases, leaving 11 bases between them.

This clone was counted between two and nine times. This chain connects TRBV14 to TRBJ2-3, with 10 bases aligning to TRBD1. The CDR3 extends over 19 amino acids. In germline, CDR1 is SGHDN, CDR2 FVKESK. The V and J ends lost 4 bases and 0 bases, in that order; junction bases with no gene match: 13. The CDR3 DNA follows: TGTGCCAGCAGCCTTGGCGGGACAGGGGTTCTTTATAGCACAGATACGCAGTATTTT. It codes for CASSLGGTGVLYSTDTQYF.

The rearrangement uses TRBV5-4 and TRBJ1-6; 7 nucleotides line up with TRBD1. V shed 4 bases, J shed 6 bases, and the junction held 7 bases outside the gene matches. CDR3 length equals 15 residues. CDR1 is SGHNT, CDR2 YYREEE, per germline (reference sequence). The CDR3: CASSVRQGFNSPLHF. The CDR3 DNA reads as TGTGCCAGCAGCGTTAGACAGGGTTTTAATTCACCCCTCCACTTT.

This chain uses TRBV2 with TRBJ2-7; TRBD1 agrees at 7 bases. CDR1 SNHLY and CDR2 FYNNEI come from the germline V gene. CDR3 size: 14 residues. V dropped 3 bases and J dropped 0; count of bases not matched to a gene: 2. In DNA, the CDR3 is TGTGCCAGCAGTGACAGGGGGAGCTCCTACGAGCAGTACTTC. Translated, it gives CASSDRGSSYEQYF.

The J gene is TRBJ2-5, the V gene TRBV5-1; D remains unclear. The length of the CDR3 is 13 residues. Germline CDR1 SGHRS, CDR2 YFSETQ. V was shortened by 3 bases and J by 2 bases, with 8 bases between the two germline ends. The CDR3 here is CASSSVLQETQYF. The CDR3 DNA follows: TGCGCCAGCAGCTCCGTACTTCAAGAGACCCAGTACTTC.

This clone was counted a single time. The gene calls are TRBV11-2 and TRBJ1-1; the D is unclear. Germline V gene lookup returns CDR1 SGHAT and CDR2 FQNNGV. The CDR3 covers 13 residues. Between the trimmed V and J ends, which lost 5 bases and 3 bases, there was a span of 10 bases. The CDR3 DNA follows: TGTGCCAGCAGCCCTCGGAGGGACACTGAAGCTTTCTTT. Its protein is CASSPRRDTEAFF.

The rearrangement joins TRBV11-3 to TRBJ1-1; D is perhaps TRBD1 (6 bases). The germline gives CDR1 SGHNT, CDR2 YENEEA. The length of the CDR3 is 13 residues. The V and J ends lost 4 bases and 11 bases respectively, with 17 bases between them. CDR3 sequence reads: CASSSGALPVAFF. The CDR3 DNA is TGTGCCAGCAGCTCGGGGGCACTCCCGGTGGCTTTCTTT.

This clone appeared once. The gene calls are TRBV6-4 and TRBJ2-3; TRBD2 matches at 9 bases. Per the germline V gene, CDR1 is MRHNA and CDR2 is SNTAGT. The CDR3 is 15 amino acids. With V trimmed by 3 bases and J by 0 bases, 1 base remained unmatched. The CDR3 spells CASSEAGGSTDTQYF. In DNA form, the CDR3 reads TGTGCCAGCAGTGAAGCGGGAGGTAGCACAGATACGCAGTATTTT.

This rearrangement joins TRBV5-4 to TRBJ1-2, with D possibly TRBD1 on 5 matching bases. Looked up from germline, CDR1 is SGHNT and CDR2 is YYREEE (reference sequence). CDR3 length equals 16 residues. V lost 4 bases and J 1 base, leaving 17 bases between the germline ends. The CDR3 is CASSQPGGDLNYGYTF. The CDR3 DNA follows: TGTGCCAGCAGCCAACCGGGGGGAGACCTTAACTATGGCTACACCTTC.

With regard to this clone: Within the sample, other DNA sequences also encode this same CDR3. The chain couples TRBV9 to TRBJ2-7, with D hard to call. This CDR3 comprises 12 residues. In germline, CDR1 is SGDLS, CDR2 YYNGEE. V lost 2 bases and J 3 bases, leaving 6 bases between the germline ends. The DNA for the CDR3 is TGTGCCAGCAGCGTGGGAAGCTACGAGCAGTACTTC. Amino acid sequence: CASSVGSYEQYF. Looking up the rest from reference TRBV9 and TRBJ2-7 gives the full variable domain: DSGVTQTPKHLITATGQRVTLRCSPRSGDLSVYWYQQSLDQGLQFLIQYYNGEERAKGNILERFSAQQFPDLHSELNLSSLELGDSALYFCASSVGSYEQYFGPGTRLTVT.

The chain uses TRBV27 and TRBJ2-5; TRBD2 is a possible D gene (5 bases). Germline CDR1 and CDR2: MNHEY and SMNVEV (reference sequence). Between the trimmed V and J ends, which lost 0 bases and 5 bases, there was a span of 16 bases. CDR3 length equals 16 residues. CDR3 bases: TGTGCCAGCAGTTTATCAATCGACACTGGGGAGGAGACCCAGTACTTC. It translates to CASSLSIDTGEETQYF.

The chain uses TRBV19 and TRBJ2-6; perhaps TRBD2 as D (5 bases). The germline V gene encodes CDR1 LNHDA and CDR2 SQIVND (reference sequence). Trimming shortened V by 2 bases and J by 1 base, and 15 bases separated the two germline ends. CDR3 length: 18 residues. CDR3 region: CASSIYPGSFSGANVLTF. DNA for the CDR3: TGTGCCAGTAGTATATATCCGGGAAGCTTTTCTGGGGCCAACGTCCTGACTTTC.

The chain links TRBV7-3 to TRBJ2-7; 9 nucleotides agree with TRBD2. Germline CDR1 and CDR2: SGHTA and FQGTGA. The junction had 10 bases not matched to a gene; V was cut back by 3 bases and J by 7 bases. The CDR3 extends over 15 amino acids. The CDR3 spells CASSFLGGRAEEQYV. CDR3 nucleotide sequence: TGTGCCAGCAGCTTCTTGGGCGGGAGGGCCGAAGAGCAGTACGTC.

This clone was detected once. The chain recombines TRBV15 with TRBJ1-2, with 9 bases matching TRBD1. Germline V gene sequence: CDR1 LNHNV, CDR2 YYDKDF (reference sequence). The length of the CDR3 is 15 residues. V shed 4 bases, J shed 0 bases, and the junction held 3 bases outside the gene matches. The DNA of the CDR3 is TGTGCCACCAGCATTAGGACAGGGGCTAACTATGGCTACACCTTC. Translating gives CATSIRTGANYGYTF.

The chain employs TRBV27 and TRBJ2-3; 7 nucleotides line up with TRBD2. This CDR3 contains 16 residues. CDR1 is MNHEY, CDR2 SMNVEV, per germline (reference sequence). Losses at the gene ends were 5 bases for V and 0 bases for J; bases not matched to a gene: 8. CDR3 region: CASSPRVSGSTDTQYF. DNA for the CDR3: TGTGCCAGCAGTCCCCGGGTTAGCGGGAGCACAGATACGCAGTATTTT.

The chain has TRBV7-9 and TRBJ1-3; 10 bases are a match to TRBD1. The length of the CDR3 is 16 residues. CDR1 SEHNR and CDR2 FQNEAQ come from the germline V gene (reference sequence). V lost 3 bases, J lost 3 bases, and 5 bases stayed unmatched. The CDR3 region is CASSLTTGGFGNTIYF. The CDR3 coding sequence is TGTGCCAGCAGCTTGACGACAGGGGGCTTTGGAAACACCATATATTTT.

The chain recombines TRBV28 with TRBJ2-7; no clear D gene. V lost 3 bases, J lost 4 bases, and 13 bases lay in between. Germline CDR1 and CDR2: MDHEN and SYDVKM. The CDR3 is 14 residues long. The CDR3: CASSFSGRVYEQYF. CDR3 DNA sequence: TGTGCCAGCAGTTTCTCGGGTCGGGTGTACGAGCAGTACTTC. The full variable domain, its missing parts supplied by reference TRBV28 and TRBJ2-7, is DVKVTQSSRYLVKRTGEKVFLECVQDMDHENMFWYRQDPGLGLRLIYFSYDVKMKEKGDIPEGYSVSREKKERFSLILESASTNQTSMYLCASSFSGRVYEQYFGPGTRLTVT.